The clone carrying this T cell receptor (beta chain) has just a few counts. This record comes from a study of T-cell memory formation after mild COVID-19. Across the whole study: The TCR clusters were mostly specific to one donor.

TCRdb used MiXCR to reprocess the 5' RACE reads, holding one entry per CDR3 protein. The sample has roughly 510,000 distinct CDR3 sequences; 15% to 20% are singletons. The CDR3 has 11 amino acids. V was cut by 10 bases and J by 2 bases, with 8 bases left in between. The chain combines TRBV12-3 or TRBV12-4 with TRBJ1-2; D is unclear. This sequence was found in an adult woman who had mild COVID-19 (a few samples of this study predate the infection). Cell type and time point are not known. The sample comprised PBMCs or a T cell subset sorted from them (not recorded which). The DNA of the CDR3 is TGTGCCACCACACTAAACTATGGCTACACCTTC. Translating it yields CATTLNYGYTF.